This TCR beta chain was identified in a study of CD8+ T cells in alopecia areata. Findings of the study overall: Administration of tofacitinib significantly diminished scalp clonality and expanded CD8+ clones within the top 100.

Treatment given: oral pan-JAK inhibitor, 5-10 mg twice daily. Specimens obtained from alopecia areata patients comprised lesional scalp punch biopsies and peripheral blood. This clone was recorded a few times. Antigen specificity is unknown. Extracted from the samples, RNA was reverse transcribed into cDNA to serve as the sequencing template. Method: immunoSEQ multiplex PCR; TCRdb's copy keeps in-frame clones and lacks some. Of around 290,000 clones listed, 55% to 70% are singletons. This clonotype was sampled from a human donor with alopecia areata. The source material was CD4+ T cells sorted from blood, sampled at week 24, from a patient treated with tofacitinib.

CDR3 protein: CASEGQGNTEAFF. For the CDR3, the DNA is TGTGCCAGCGAGGGACAGGGGAACACTGAAGCTTTCTTT. This chain connects TRBV7-9 to TRBJ1-1; 9 bases are a match to TRBD1. The V gene end was trimmed by 8 bases and the J gene end by 1 base; junction bases not matched to a gene: 2. CDR3 length: 13 amino acids. Germline-derived CDR1 and CDR2 are SEHNR and FQNEAQ (reference sequence).